The subject of this entry is one T cell receptor (beta chain). As yet, its antigen is unknown. This entry comes from a study of T-cell memory formation after mild COVID-19. General observations from the study: From day 15 to 85, contracting clones were balanced between CD4 and CD8, whereas later expanders leaned toward CD4+.

The 5'RACE method, run with constant-segment primers, produced TCR alpha and TCR beta cDNA libraries (carrying sample barcodes and UMIs). TCRdb re-analysed the 5' RACE reads in MiXCR, keeping a single row per CDR3 protein. The table includes 430,000 or so distinct CDR3 sequences, 20% to 25% detected once. Sequenced sample: PBMCs or a T cell subset sorted from them (not recorded which). The TCR comes from an adult woman who had mild COVID-19 (a few samples of this study predate the infection). Cell type and time point are not known.

The CDR3 coding sequence is TGTGCCAGTAGTAGGAGCCACAGGGGCGAGCAGTACTTC. Protein sequence: CASSRSHRGEQYF. The chain recombines TRBV19 with TRBJ2-7; 7 bases map to TRBD1. Germline CDR1 reads LNHDA; CDR2 reads SQIVND (reference sequence). This CDR3 is 13 amino acids long. The V and J ends lost 4 bases and 6 bases, in that order; junction bases with no gene match: 6.